One and the same sample provided the 29 T cell receptor beta chains below, sequenced in a study of human T cells and chemical hapten exposure. Time point indicated: patch test 1, 2 weeks after DPC sensitization. Stated treatment: therapeutic diphenylcyclopropenone sensitization with weekly scalp DPC. TCRdb passed the RACE reads through MiXCR, listing each CDR3 protein once. The sample carries roughly 180,000 distinct CDR3 sequences, about a fifth recorded once. The sequencing used whole blood, collected in connection with sensitization to the hapten diphenylcyclopropenone (DPC). The receptors stem from a woman aged 45-60 years with alopecia areata. Some clones in this sample may be carry-over from other donors' samples.

This clonotype was seen a few times. This CDR3 is CASKMDRMNTEAFF. CDR3 nucleotides: TGTGCCAGCAAAATGGACAGAATGAACACTGAAGCTTTCTTT. The chain links TRBV27 to TRBJ1-1, with D possibly matching TRBD1 (6 bases). The CDR3 has 14 amino acids. Deletions cut 7 bases from V and 0 bases from J, with 12 bases between. Looked up from germline, CDR1 is MNHEY and CDR2 is SMNVEV (reference sequence).

V and J are TRBV28 and TRBJ1-2; D is unresolved. Germline V gives CDR1 MDHEN, CDR2 SYDVKM. Trimming removed 6 bases at V and 2 bases at J, with 7 bases between. This CDR3 has 12 residues. CDR3 sequence: CASRSGNYGYTF. In DNA, the CDR3 is TGTGCCAGCAGGTCGGGAAACTATGGCTACACCTTC.

The chain links TRBV7-2 to TRBJ2-5; D call uncertain. The germline V and J ends were trimmed by 3 bases and 4 bases, with 9 bases remaining between them. The CDR3 covers 13 residues. Germline loops: CDR1 SGHTA, CDR2 FQGNSA. In nucleotides, the CDR3 is TGTGCCAGCAGCTTTGGGTTCCGAGAGACCCAGTACTTC. Its protein product is CASSFGFRETQYF.

This clonotype was seen a handful of times. The chain combines TRBV6-5 with TRBJ2-3, with a possible D match to TRBD2 (6 bases). CDR3 length: 15 amino acids. Germline CDR1 reads MNHEY; CDR2 reads SVGAGI. V was trimmed by 5 bases and J by 7 bases, leaving 19 bases between them. The DNA of the CDR3 is TGTGCCAGCAGTCGGGACTCCCAAGTCCCCTATACGCAGTATTTT. Translation gives CASSRDSQVPYTQYF.

The V gene is TRBV12-3 or TRBV12-4, the J gene TRBJ1-1, with D tentatively TRBD1 (5 bases). The V end lost 8 bases, the J end lost 1 base, and 8 bases lay between the germline ends. The CDR3 runs to 12 residues. The CDR3: CASGGRNTEAFF. Here the CDR3 DNA reads TGTGCCAGCGGGGGTCGGAACACTGAAGCTTTCTTT.

This clonotype was observed a few times. The V gene is TRBV20-1, the J gene TRBJ2-5; TRBD1 agrees at 8 bases. Looked up from germline, CDR1 is DFQATT and CDR2 is SNEGSKA (reference sequence). The CDR3 runs to 15 residues. V was pared by 6 bases and J by 9 bases, with 18 bases of the junction left unmatched. CDR3 amino acids: CSARSGQGSRLAQYF. The CDR3 region has the DNA TGCAGTGCCCGCAGTGGACAGGGCTCCCGTTTGGCCCAGTACTTC.

This clonotype has more than one count but fewer than ten. The chain joins TRBV15 to TRBJ2-1, with 7 bases fitting TRBD2. The CDR3 is 16 amino acids. V gave up 0 bases and J gave up 3 bases; unmatched junction bases: 5. From germline, CDR1 is LNHNV and CDR2 YYDKDF (reference sequence). Here the CDR3 reads CATSRDVRGVYNEQFF. CDR3 DNA: TGTGCCACCAGCAGAGATGTTCGGGGGGTCTACAATGAGCAGTTCTTC.

The sample holds a few counts of this clonotype. CDR3 amino acids: CASSPAAGGPNGELFF. CDR3 nucleotides: TGTGCCAGCAGCCCAGCAGCCGGCGGGCCTAACGGGGAGCTGTTTTTT. This chain connects TRBV7-2 to TRBJ2-2, with D maybe TRBD2 (5 bases). V lost 5 bases and J lost 7, with 20 bases in between. CDR1 and CDR2 from the germline V gene are SGHTA and FQGNSA. There are 16 residues in the CDR3.

In this sample, this clonotype turned up a few times. The V and J genes are TRBV5-1 and TRBJ2-1; no definite D call. Between the trimmed V and J ends, which lost 0 bases and 5 bases, there was a span of 18 bases. Germline V lookup: CDR1 SGHRS, CDR2 YFSETQ. The CDR3 length is 17 residues. CDR3 coding DNA: TGCGCCAGCAGCTTGGATCCTGCGACCTCAACCAACAATGAGCAGTTCTTC. It codes for CASSLDPATSTNNEQFF. The variable domain in full, completed from reference TRBV5-1 and TRBJ2-1, reads KAGVTQTPRYLIKTRGQQVTLSCSPISGHRSVSWYQQTPGQGLQFLFEYFSETQRNKGNFPGRFSGRQFSNSRSEMNVSTLELGDSALYLCASSLDPATSTNNEQFFGPGTRLTVL.

This chain uses TRBV7-9 with TRBJ1-1; D ambiguous. CDR3 size: 14 residues. In germline, CDR1 is SEHNR, CDR2 FQNEAQ (reference sequence). The ends were cut back, 1 base at V and 1 base at J, with 7 bases in the middle. CDR3 coding DNA: TGTGCCAGCAGCTTAGGCAAGGGGAACACTGAAGCTTTCTTT. As protein: CASSLGKGNTEAFF.

This chain connects TRBV12-3 or TRBV12-4 to TRBJ2-7, with TRBD2 matching over 13 bases. CDR3 size: 16 residues. V lost 7 bases to trimming and J lost 1 base; unmatched junction nucleotides: 7. CDR3 in DNA: TGTGCCAGCATGAGGCCGGGACTAGCGGGATCCTACGAGCAGTACTTC. Translation gives CASMRPGLAGSYEQYF.

The chain combines TRBV29-1 with TRBJ2-1, with D perhaps TRBD2 (5 bases). V lost 5 bases and J 6 bases, leaving 14 bases between the germline ends. Germline values: CDR1 SQVTM, CDR2 ANQGSEA. This CDR3 has 13 amino acids. Here the CDR3 reads CSVPAGVVNEQFF. The CDR3 nucleotides read TGCAGCGTTCCTGCGGGTGTAGTCAATGAGCAGTTCTTC.

This clonotype has only a few counts. V is TRBV12-3 or TRBV12-4 and J is TRBJ1-3, with 7 positions matching TRBD1. The CDR3 has 15 residues. The ends lost 6 bases at V and 0 bases at J; junction bases unmatched: 5. CDR3 sequence: CASRKGQISGNTIYF. The CDR3 nucleotides are TGTGCCAGCAGAAAGGGACAGATCTCTGGAAACACCATATATTTT.

This clonotype was detected a few times. The chain carries TRBV10-3 and TRBJ1-5; D call uncertain. V was clipped by 3 bases and J by 8 bases, with 8 bases between them. Germline values: CDR1 ENHRY, CDR2 SYGVKD. The CDR3 loop spans 12 amino acids. The CDR3 DNA is TGTGCCATCAGTGACTCGTCGGAGCCCCAGCATTTT. Its protein product is CAISDSSEPQHF.

This clonotype was found once. The chain has TRBV5-1 and TRBJ1-1; 7 bases are shared with TRBD1. V lost 0 bases and J lost 5; bases outside the gene matches: 7. CDR1 and CDR2 from the germline V gene are SGHRS and YFSETQ. There are 15 residues in the CDR3. The CDR3 DNA reads TGCGCCAGCAGCTTGGAGGCAGGGGGTGGGACTGAAGCTTTCTTT. Translation: CASSLEAGGGTEAFF.

CDR3 amino acids: CAISDFQTRDNYGYTF. As DNA, the CDR3 is TGTGCCATCAGTGACTTCCAGACCAGGGATAACTATGGCTACACCTTC. This sequence joins TRBV10-3 and TRBJ1-2; possible D gene TRBD1, 5 bases. The V end lost 3 bases, the J end lost 1 base, and 15 bases lay between the germline ends. The V gene's germline CDR1 is ENHRY and CDR2 SYGVKD. The CDR3 extends over 16 amino acids.

A few counts support this clonotype. V gene TRBV29-1 combines with J gene TRBJ1-1, with 8 bases lining up with TRBD1. CDR1 and CDR2 (germline): SQVTM, ANQGSEA. The CDR3 is made up of 13 amino acids. V lost 3 bases and J lost 4; bases outside the gene matches: 4. The CDR3 nucleotides are TGCAGCGTTGAGGACGGACAGGGCACTGAAGCTTTCTTT. Amino acid sequence: CSVEDGQGTEAFF.

The chain links TRBV29-1 to TRBJ2-7; 8 nucleotides agree with TRBD2. The CDR3 has 13 amino acids. Per germline, CDR1 SQVTM and CDR2 ANQGSEA. V shed 7 bases, J shed 6 bases, and the junction held 11 bases outside the gene matches. The CDR3 sequence is CSAGTSAGGEQYF. The CDR3 DNA reads TGCAGCGCAGGGACGTCCGCGGGGGGCGAGCAGTACTTC.

The rearrangement joins TRBV12-3 or TRBV12-4 to TRBJ1-2; a possible D gene is TRBD1 (5 bases). The CDR3 has 16 residues. V lost 5 bases, J lost 7 bases, and 23 bases lay in between. The CDR3 coding sequence is TGTGCCAGCAGTCTATTCGGGGGACGGAATGACGGTGGCTACACCTTC. Translation gives CASSLFGGRNDGGYTF.

The chain is built from TRBV5-1 and TRBJ1-1, with D perhaps TRBD1 (5 bases). Trimming removed 1 base at V and 4 bases at J, with 11 bases between. The CDR3 spans 14 residues. Germline-derived CDR1 and CDR2 are SGHRS and YFSETQ. As DNA, the CDR3 is TGCGCCAGCAGCTTGAGGCAGGGTAGCACTGAAGCTTTCTTT. This codes for CASSLRQGSTEAFF.

The chain uses TRBV7-9 and TRBJ1-1; D is unclear. There are 14 residues in the CDR3. CDR1 SEHNR and CDR2 FQNEAQ come from the germline V gene (reference sequence). V was cut by 7 bases and J by 0 bases, with 12 bases left in between. The CDR3 nucleotides read TGTGCCAGCATCGAAAGTGTGGTGAACACTGAAGCTTTCTTT. The encoded protein is CASIESVVNTEAFF.

This clonotype appeared a few times. This rearrangement joins TRBV10-1 to TRBJ2-2; D is undetermined. Per germline, CDR1 WNHNN and CDR2 SYGVQD (reference sequence). The length of the CDR3 is 12 residues. Trimming stripped 8 bases from V and 4 bases from J, with 8 bases between. The CDR3 sequence is CASCRSTGELFF. The CDR3 DNA reads TGCGCCAGCTGCCGATCCACCGGGGAGCTGTTTTTT.

A few counts support this clonotype. The CDR3 loop reads CASTAGQNYNEQFF. DNA for the CDR3: TGTGCCAGCACCGCCGGACAGAACTACAATGAGCAGTTCTTC. The V call is TRBV6-1, the J call TRBJ2-1; a possible D gene is TRBD1 (6 bases). This CDR3 is built from 14 residues. V lost 7 bases, J lost 3 bases, and 13 bases lay in between. The germline V gene encodes CDR1 MNHNS and CDR2 SASEGT.

Only a few counts were recorded for this clonotype. The rearrangement links TRBV27 to TRBJ2-1; D is unclear. Germline V gene sequence: CDR1 MNHEY, CDR2 SMNVEV (reference sequence). The CDR3 runs to 15 residues. Trimming took 3 bases from V and 5 from J, leaving 14 bases between them. The CDR3 nucleotides read TGTGCCAGCAGTTTTAGTGCGTACTCGCACAATGAGCAGTTCTTC. Its translation: CASSFSAYSHNEQFF.

This clonotype turned up a few times. This chain uses TRBV5-5 with TRBJ2-5; 8 bases line up with TRBD2. V trimming: 5 bases; J trimming: 5 bases; junction bases outside the gene matches: 5. CDR3 size: 13 residues. Germline CDR1 is SGHKS and CDR2 is YYEKEE (reference sequence). The CDR3: CASSVAGLETQYF. In nucleotides, the CDR3 is TGTGCCAGCAGTGTAGCGGGACTGGAGACCCAGTACTTC.

J is TRBJ2-7 and V is TRBV28; TRBD1 aligns across 7 bases. The CDR3 has 13 residues. J lost 3 bases, V lost 8 bases, and 7 bases had no gene match. Germline V lookup: CDR1 MDHEN, CDR2 SYDVKM. CDR3 in amino acids: CASGRQGNYEQYF. The CDR3 DNA reads as TGTGCCAGCGGGCGACAGGGAAACTACGAGCAGTACTTC.

This sequence joins TRBV20-1 and TRBJ2-1; tentative D call: TRBD1 (5 bases). Between the trimmed V and J ends, which lost 6 bases and 5 bases, there was a span of 20 bases. The V gene's germline CDR1 is DFQATT and CDR2 SNEGSKA (reference sequence). This CDR3 region has 15 residues. The CDR3 loop is CSANKHWIGDNEQFF. In DNA, the CDR3 is TGCAGTGCCAATAAGCATTGGATAGGGGACAATGAGCAGTTCTTC.

V and J are TRBV18 and TRBJ2-5, with a possible D match to TRBD1 (6 bases). Per the germline V gene, CDR1 is KGHSH and CDR2 is LQKENI. Deletions cut 4 bases from V and 4 bases from J, with 16 bases between. The CDR3 sequence is 15 residues long. The CDR3 DNA sequence: TGTGCCAGCTCACTAAGACAGGCGCCCGTAGAGACCCAGTACTTC. Protein: CASSLRQAPVETQYF.

This clonotype appeared a single time. J is TRBJ2-7 and V is TRBV5-1; TRBD1 agrees at 9 bases. J was trimmed by 12 bases and V by 2 bases; bases with no gene match: 9. Looked up from germline, CDR1 is SGHRS and CDR2 is YFSETQ. The length of the CDR3 is 13 residues. This CDR3 is CASSFETGGNLYF. In DNA, the CDR3 is TGCGCCAGCAGCTTCGAGACAGGGGGTAACCTGTACTTC.